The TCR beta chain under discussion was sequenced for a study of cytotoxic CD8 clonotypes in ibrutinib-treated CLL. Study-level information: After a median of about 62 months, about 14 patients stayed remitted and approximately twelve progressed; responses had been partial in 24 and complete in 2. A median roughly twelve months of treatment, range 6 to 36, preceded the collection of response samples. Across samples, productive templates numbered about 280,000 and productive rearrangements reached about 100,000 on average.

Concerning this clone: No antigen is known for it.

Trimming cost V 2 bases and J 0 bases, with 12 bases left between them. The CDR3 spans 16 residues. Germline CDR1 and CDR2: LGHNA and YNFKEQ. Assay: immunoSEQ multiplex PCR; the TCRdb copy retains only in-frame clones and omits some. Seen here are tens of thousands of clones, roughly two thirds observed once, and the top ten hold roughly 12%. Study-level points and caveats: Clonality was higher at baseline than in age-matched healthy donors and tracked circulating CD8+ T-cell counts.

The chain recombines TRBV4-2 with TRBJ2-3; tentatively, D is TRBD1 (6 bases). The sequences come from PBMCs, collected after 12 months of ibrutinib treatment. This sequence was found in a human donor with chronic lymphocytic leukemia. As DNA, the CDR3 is TGTGCCAGCAGCCAATGGACAGTTACTAGCACAGATACGCAGTATTTT. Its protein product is CASSQWTVTSTDTQYF.